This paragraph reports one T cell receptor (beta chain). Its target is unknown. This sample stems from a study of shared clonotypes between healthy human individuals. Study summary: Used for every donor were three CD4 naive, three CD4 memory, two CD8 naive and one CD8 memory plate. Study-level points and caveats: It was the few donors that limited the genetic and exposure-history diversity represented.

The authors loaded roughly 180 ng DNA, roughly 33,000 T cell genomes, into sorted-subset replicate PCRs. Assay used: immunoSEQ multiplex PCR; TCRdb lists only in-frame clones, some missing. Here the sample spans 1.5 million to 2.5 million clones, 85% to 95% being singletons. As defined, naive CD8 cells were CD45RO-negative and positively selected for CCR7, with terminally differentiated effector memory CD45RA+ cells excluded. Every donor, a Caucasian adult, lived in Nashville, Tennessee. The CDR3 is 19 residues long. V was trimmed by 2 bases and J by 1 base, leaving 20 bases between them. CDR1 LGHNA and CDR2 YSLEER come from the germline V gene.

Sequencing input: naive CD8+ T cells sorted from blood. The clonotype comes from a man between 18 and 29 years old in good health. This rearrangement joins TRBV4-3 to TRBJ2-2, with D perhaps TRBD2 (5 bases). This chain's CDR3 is CASSQPRRGPEGNTGELFF. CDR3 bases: TGCGCCAGCAGCCAACCCCGAAGAGGGCCAGAAGGGAACACCGGGGAGCTGTTTTTT.